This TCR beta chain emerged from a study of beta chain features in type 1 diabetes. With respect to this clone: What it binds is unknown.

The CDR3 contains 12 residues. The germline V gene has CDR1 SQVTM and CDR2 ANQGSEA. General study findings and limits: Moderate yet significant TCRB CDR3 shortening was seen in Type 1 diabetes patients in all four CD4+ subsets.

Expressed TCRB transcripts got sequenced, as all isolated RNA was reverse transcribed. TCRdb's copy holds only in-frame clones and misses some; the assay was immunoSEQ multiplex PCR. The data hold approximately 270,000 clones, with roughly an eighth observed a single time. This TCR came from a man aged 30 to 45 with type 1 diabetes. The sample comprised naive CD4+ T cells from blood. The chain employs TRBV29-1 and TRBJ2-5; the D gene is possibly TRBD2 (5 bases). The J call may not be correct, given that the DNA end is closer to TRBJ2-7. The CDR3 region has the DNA TGCAGCGTTGTCGGAGGCACTTACGAGCAGTACTTC. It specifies CSVVGGTYEQYF.